These 27 T cell receptor beta chains came from one sample sequenced in a study of early T cells in non-severe SARS-CoV-2 infection. TCRdb recomputed calls from the 5' RACE reads with MiXCR, one row per CDR3 protein. The profile covers tens of thousands of distinct CDR3 sequences, with 8.2% appearing a single time and about 4.2% taken by the ten largest. The sample was whole blood. The receptors here all came from an adult who was a healthcare worker with PCR-confirmed SARS-CoV-2 infection or an uninfected control (not recorded which).

This rearrangement joins TRBV18 to TRBJ1-4, with a possible D match to TRBD1 (5 bases). The germline V and J ends were trimmed by 5 bases and 3 bases, with 16 bases remaining between them. This CDR3 region has 16 residues. Germline CDR1 KGHSH, CDR2 LQKENI. CDR3: CASSISMPGPNEKLFF. DNA for the CDR3: TGTGCCAGCTCAATATCGATGCCAGGGCCTAATGAAAAACTGTTTTTT.

The sample holds many counts of this clonotype. This sequence joins TRBV29-1 and TRBJ1-2, with a possible D match to TRBD1 (5 bases). Germline V gene data show CDR1 as SQVTM and CDR2 as ANQGSEA. Trimming left V 7 bases short and J 8 bases short, with 14 bases between. This CDR3 is built from 11 residues. CDR3 bases: TGCAGCGGTAGGGGAATGGGGGGCTACACCTTC. Its translation: CSGRGMGGYTF.

The chain links TRBV5-4 to TRBJ1-4; 10 positions agree with TRBD1. CDR1 SGHNT and CDR2 YYREEE come from the germline V gene (reference sequence). This CDR3 region has 16 residues. V shed 0 bases, J shed 6 bases, and the junction held 5 bases outside the gene matches. This CDR3 reads CASSLGDGTGDEKLFF. The CDR3 nucleotides read TGTGCCAGCAGCTTGGGTGACGGGACAGGGGATGAAAAACTGTTTTTT.

This clonotype appeared a few times. The chain has TRBV5-4 and TRBJ1-1, with D possibly TRBD1 on 6 matching bases. Germline CDR1 SGHNT, CDR2 YYREEE (reference sequence). The CDR3 is 14 residues long. V was clipped by 6 bases and J by 3 bases, with 15 bases between them. CDR3 bases: TGTGCCAGCAACACAGGGTCGGGGGACACTGAAGCTTTCTTT. Translation: CASNTGSGDTEAFF.

There are a few counts of this clonotype. This chain joins TRBV20-1 and TRBJ2-3, with D perhaps being TRBD1 or TRBD2 (5 bases each). The CDR3 sequence is 13 residues long. Trimming cost V 5 bases and J 1 base, with 10 bases left between them. Germline CDR1 and CDR2: DFQATT and SNEGSKA (reference sequence). CDR3 nucleotide sequence: TGCAGTGCTGGGGGACGGCGCACAGATACGCAGTATTTT. It codes for CSAGGRRTDTQYF.

Comment on this clonotype: The junction shows a germline mismatch at one end, possibly a read error. The V and J genes are TRBV3-1 and TRBJ2-7, with 14 bases that match TRBD2. This CDR3 spans 12 amino acids. The germline CDR1 and CDR2 sequences are LGHDT and YNNKEL (reference sequence). The CDR3 DNA follows: TGTGCCAGCAGCCAAGAGACTAGCGGGAGGGCCTTC. Translated: CASSQETSGRAF.

The chain links TRBV6-5 to TRBJ2-5; D may match TRBD1 or TRBD2 (5 bases each). Looked up from germline, CDR1 is MNHEY and CDR2 is SVGAGI. The CDR3 has 15 amino acids. V gave up 6 bases and J gave up 2 bases, with 16 bases separating them. DNA for the CDR3: TGTGCCAGCAGGGCATGGGACCGAGGACAAGAGACCCAGTACTTC. It is translated as CASRAWDRGQETQYF.

This clonotype came up many times. This chain uses TRBV13 with TRBJ2-3, with 7 bases aligning to TRBD1. The CDR3 totals 19 residues. Germline V lookup: CDR1 PRHDT, CDR2 FYEKMQ (reference sequence). Unmatched junction bases numbered 18, after V lost 2 bases and J lost 4 bases. The CDR3, as DNA: TGTGCCAGCAGCTTACCCCTTAGGGACAGAAAACGGGTCGCAGATACGCAGTATTTT. Translating gives CASSLPLRDRKRVADTQYF.

CDR3 protein: CASSLGTSGAAYEQYF. Here the CDR3 DNA reads TGTGCCAGCAGCTTAGGGACTAGCGGGGCTGCATACGAGCAGTACTTC. The chain couples TRBV7-8 to TRBJ2-7; TRBD2 matches 12 bases. With 1 base clipped from V and 4 bases from J, the junction kept 5 bases outside the gene matches. The length of the CDR3 is 16 residues. Germline V gene sequence: CDR1 SGHVS, CDR2 FQNEAQ. Based on the CDR3 plus reference TRBV7-8 and TRBJ2-7, the full variable domain is GAGVSQSPRYKVAKRGQDVALRCDPISGHVSLFWYQQALGQGPEFLTYFQNEAQLDKSGLPSDRFFAERPEGSVSTLKIQRTQQEDSAVYLCASSLGTSGAAYEQYFGPGTRLTVT.

The rearrangement joins TRBV2 to TRBJ1-1; weak D call: TRBD1 (5 bases). This CDR3 comprises 15 residues. Germline V gene data show CDR1 as SNHLY and CDR2 as FYNNEI. The germline V and J ends were trimmed by 3 bases and 0 bases, with 11 bases remaining between them. The CDR3 sequence is CASSDDRTMNTEAFF. The CDR3 coding sequence is TGTGCCAGCAGTGACGACAGAACCATGAACACTGAAGCTTTCTTT.

The J gene is TRBJ2-7, the V gene TRBV5-5; a possible D gene is TRBD1 (6 bases). The germline CDR1 and CDR2 sequences are SGHKS and YYEKEE (reference sequence). The V end was cut by 1 base, the J end by 2 bases, with 13 bases between. The CDR3 is 15 amino acids. The chain's CDR3 is CASSLLPTGAYEQYF. The CDR3, as DNA: TGTGCCAGCAGCTTGTTACCGACAGGAGCCTACGAGCAGTACTTC.

The V and J genes are TRBV6-2 or TRBV6-3 and TRBJ2-2, with a possible D match to TRBD2 (6 bases). The germline V gene encodes CDR1 MNHEY and CDR2 SVGEGT. The V end lost 2 bases, the J end lost 0 bases, and 16 bases lay between the germline ends. The CDR3 is made up of 18 amino acids. CDR3 sequence reads: CASSYGGASASNTGELFF. The DNA for the CDR3 is TGTGCCAGCAGTTACGGTGGGGCTAGCGCCTCGAACACCGGGGAGCTGTTTTTT.

This clonotype was detected a few times. The J gene is TRBJ2-1, the V gene TRBV15; the match to TRBD2 covers 9 bases. This CDR3 spans 17 amino acids. The trim removed 0 bases at V and 4 bases at J, leaving 7 bases unmatched. Germline CDR1 reads LNHNV; CDR2 reads YYDKDF (reference sequence). The DNA for the CDR3 is TGTGCCACCAGCAGAGAGACCGGGACTAGCAGGTACAATGAGCAGTTCTTC. Translating gives CATSRETGTSRYNEQFF. The full variable domain, its missing parts supplied by reference TRBV15 and TRBJ2-1, is DAMVIQNPRYQVTQFGKPVTLSCSQTLNHNVMYWYQQKSSQAPKLLFHYYDKDFNNEADTPDNFQSRRPNTSFCFLDIRSPGLGDTAMYLCATSRETGTSRYNEQFFGPGTRLTVL.

This chain joins TRBV29-1 and TRBJ2-2; D may be TRBD1 (6 bases). The V and J ends lost 4 bases and 0 bases respectively, with 9 bases between them. The CDR3 totals 14 residues. The germline V gene has CDR1 SQVTM and CDR2 ANQGSEA. CDR3 nucleotide sequence: TGCAGCGTTGGGGGACAAGCGAACACCGGGGAGCTGTTTTTT. This encodes CSVGGQANTGELFF.

The V and J genes are TRBV5-4 and TRBJ2-5; 8 bases are a match to TRBD1. The CDR3 extends over 16 amino acids. Germline lookup yields CDR1 SGHNT and CDR2 YYREEE (reference sequence). With 2 bases clipped from V and 5 bases from J, the junction kept 11 bases outside the gene matches. CDR3 amino acids: CASSLRSGGGVETQYF. The CDR3 DNA is TGTGCCAGCAGCTTACGGTCAGGGGGCGGAGTGGAGACCCAGTACTTC.

The genes are TRBV20-1 and TRBJ1-1, with D hard to call. This CDR3 comprises 12 residues. V lost 3 bases and J 4 bases, leaving 9 bases between the germline ends. Germline V gene data show CDR1 as DFQATT and CDR2 as SNEGSKA (reference sequence). The CDR3 reads CSASRAATEAFF. The CDR3 region has the DNA TGCAGTGCTAGCCGCGCGGCCACTGAAGCTTTCTTT.

The rearrangement uses TRBV5-1 and TRBJ2-7; 9 bases line up with TRBD2. The CDR3 has 16 amino acids. Germline CDR1 and CDR2: SGHRS and YFSETQ. Germline trimming cut 1 base from V and 7 bases from J; bases unmatched to any gene: 12. The chain's CDR3 is CASSLSRGGASNEQYF. The CDR3 nucleotides read TGCGCCAGCAGCTTGTCCCGCGGGGGGGCCTCTAATGAGCAGTACTTC. Complete variable domain (other parts from reference TRBV5-1 and TRBJ2-7): KAGVTQTPRYLIKTRGQQVTLSCSPISGHRSVSWYQQTPGQGLQFLFEYFSETQRNKGNFPGRFSGRQFSNSRSEMNVSTLELGDSALYLCASSLSRGGASNEQYFGPGTRLTVT.

Many counts were recorded for this clonotype. This chain connects TRBV11-2 to TRBJ1-1; D is uncertain. The CDR3 consists of 14 residues. Trimming took off 2 bases at V and 3 bases at J, with 10 bases between the two ends. In germline, CDR1 is SGHAT, CDR2 FQNNGV. CDR3 amino acids: CASSLSGGYTEAFF. In nucleotides, the CDR3 is TGTGCCAGCAGCTTAAGTGGAGGATACACTGAAGCTTTCTTT.

This clonotype occurred many times. The chain carries TRBV7-6 and TRBJ2-1; D remains ambiguous. The CDR3 consists of 17 residues. The V end lost 2 bases, the J end lost 0 bases, and 14 bases lay between the germline ends. CDR1 and CDR2 from the germline V gene are SGHVS and FNYEAQ. The CDR3 sequence: CASSLLPPRASYNEQFF. The CDR3 DNA reads TGTGCCAGCAGCTTACTCCCCCCACGCGCCTCCTACAATGAGCAGTTCTTC.

Many counts were recorded for this clonotype. V is TRBV6-2 or TRBV6-3 and J is TRBJ1-5, with TRBD1 as a possible D gene (5 bases). Trimming removed 0 bases from V and 0 bases from J, with 12 bases in between. The CDR3 consists of 17 residues. Germline V gene data show CDR1 as MNHEY and CDR2 as SVGEGT. The CDR3 DNA follows: TGTGCCAGCAGTTACTCGAAGTCGGGGACTAGCAATCAGCCCCAGCATTTT. As protein: CASSYSKSGTSNQPQHF.

The chain employs TRBV5-1 and TRBJ2-2; 12 positions match TRBD2. Germline CDR1 SGHRS, CDR2 YFSETQ. The CDR3 runs to 16 residues. V was pared by 3 bases and J by 6 bases, with 6 bases of the junction left unmatched. The CDR3 region has the DNA TGCGCCAGCAGCTATCGACTAGCGGGAGATCCCGGGGAGCTGTTTTTT. Translating it yields CASSYRLAGDPGELFF. The whole variable domain, filled in from reference TRBV5-1 and TRBJ2-2, reads KAGVTQTPRYLIKTRGQQVTLSCSPISGHRSVSWYQQTPGQGLQFLFEYFSETQRNKGNFPGRFSGRQFSNSRSEMNVSTLELGDSALYLCASSYRLAGDPGELFFGEGSRLTVL.

V is TRBV11-2 and J is TRBJ2-6; D remains unclear. The CDR3 consists of 15 residues. Germline assignment: CDR1 SGHAT and CDR2 FQNNGV. V was trimmed by 7 bases and J by 8 bases, leaving 18 bases between them. CDR3 nucleotides: TGTGCCAGCACCCTAAGACCAGACACCCCCAACGTCCTGACTTTC. This codes for CASTLRPDTPNVLTF.

The chain employs TRBV27 and TRBJ2-7; TRBD2 matches at 7 bases. The junction had 3 bases not matched to a gene; V was cut back by 8 bases and J by 2 bases. The CDR3 has 12 amino acids. The germline CDR1 and CDR2 sequences are MNHEY and SMNVEV (reference sequence). DNA for the CDR3: TGTGCCAGCTCGGGAGGTCCCTACGAGCAGTACTTC. Its translation: CASSGGPYEQYF.

This clonotype was seen repeatedly, ten times or more. This chain links TRBV20-1 with TRBJ2-7; 10 bases align to TRBD1. The germline CDR1 and CDR2 sequences are DFQATT and SNEGSKA (reference sequence). V gave up 1 base and J gave up 4 bases; unmatched junction bases: 4. There are 14 residues in the CDR3. As DNA, the CDR3 is TGCAGTGCTAGAGTCGGGACAGGGGCGTACGAGCAGTACTTC. Translating gives CSARVGTGAYEQYF.

This clonotype was seen a handful of times. V is TRBV30 and J is TRBJ2-2; 7 nucleotides line up with TRBD1. This CDR3 contains 13 residues. In germline, CDR1 is GTSNPN, CDR2 SVGIG (reference sequence). Losses at the gene ends were 3 bases for V and 6 bases for J; bases not matched to a gene: 4. The CDR3 DNA follows: TGTGCCTGGAGACGACAGGGAGCCGGGGAGCTGTTTTTT. Translating gives CAWRRQGAGELFF.

At least ten counts were recorded for this clonotype. The J gene is TRBJ2-1, the V gene TRBV5-5; D is unclear. The V and J ends lost 1 base and 1 base respectively, with 12 bases between them. The germline V gene has CDR1 SGHKS and CDR2 YYEKEE (reference sequence). The CDR3 runs 16 residues. CDR3 in amino acids: CASSLSAVSSYNEQFF. The CDR3 region has the DNA TGTGCCAGCAGCTTGAGTGCGGTGAGTTCCTACAATGAGCAGTTCTTC.

This clonotype came up a few times. The J gene is TRBJ1-5, the V gene TRBV18, with D unclear. V shed 3 bases and J shed 1 base, with 4 bases lying between them. Germline V gene lookup returns CDR1 KGHSH and CDR2 LQKENI. The CDR3 is 13 residues long. DNA of the CDR3: TGTGCCAGCTCACCGGGCAGCAATCAGCCCCAGCATTTT. Amino acids: CASSPGSNQPQHF.